This TCR beta chain came from a study of control samples from healthy donors and cancer patients. The germline CDR1 and CDR2 sequences are SGHTA and FQGNSA. The CDR3 is 16 residues long. The J segment lost 2 bases and the V segment lost 5 bases, leaving 6 bases of the junction unmatched. This clone has only one observation. The protocol was immunoSEQ multiplex PCR, while the TCRdb copy is restricted to in-frame clones and leaves out a portion. The profile shows 120,000 or so clones, more than 70% of them singletons. This clonotype was sampled from a man in his 60s in good health. The V gene is TRBV7-2, the J gene TRBJ1-3; 10 nucleotides match TRBD1. The sample taken for sequencing was blood. The CDR3 DNA reads as TGTGCCAGCAGCCCTCGACAGGGGGCGGCTGGAAACACCATATATTTT. This encodes CASSPRQGAAGNTIYF.